The entry below describes one T cell receptor beta chain. This specimen belongs to a study of blood T cell repertoires in COVID-19. Study-level information: Collection of acute and convalescent COVID-19 samples took place in the United States, Italy and Spain.

The CDR3 sequence is 16 residues long. Repertoires were generated with immunoSEQ multiplex PCR, while TCRdb's copy carries only in-frame clones and drops some. The repertoire holds about 140,000 clones, with around 78% as singletons. Specimen: peripheral blood. The chain employs TRBV12-2 and TRBJ1-1. TRBV12-2 counts as a pseudogene. The TCR sequence derives from a woman older than 75 with active or convalescent COVID-19. CDR3 sequence reads: CASRRPSGGVNTEAFF. CDR3 DNA: TGTGCAAGTCGCCGCCCCTCTGGGGGGGTGAACACTGAAGCTTTCTTT.